This T cell receptor beta chain was retrieved from a study of blood T cells in healthy people across ages. From germline, CDR1 is DFQATT and CDR2 SNEGSKA (reference sequence). CDR3 size: 13 residues. Trimming cost V 6 bases and J 8 bases; bases outside gene matches: 12. Study-wide results and caveats: It was not possible, with unsorted PBMCs, to conclusively compare naive and antigen-experienced cells.

In the case of this clonotype: The antigen is undetermined.

Through a sample-barcoded 5' primer and a J-beta primer mix, a second PCR was run for roughly 7 to 11 cycles. A single record per CDR3 protein comes from TCRdb applying MiXCR to the 5' RACE reads. The sample lists around 1,500,000 distinct CDR3 sequences; approximately 40% were seen once. The chain links TRBV20-1 to TRBJ1-2, with 7 bases fitting TRBD1. Specimen: blood. The clonotype was recovered from a woman under 30 in good health. The CDR3 DNA follows: TGCAGTGCCCCAAGTGAGGGAGGGGGCGGCTACACCTTC. This translates into CSAPSEGGGGYTF.